This T cell receptor beta chain was profiled in a study of blood T cell repertoires in COVID-19. About the research overall: Acute and convalescent COVID-19 samples came from the United States, Italy and Spain. T cells, B-cell-depleted T cells, or PBMCs supplied cDNA or gDNA.

The J segment lost 2 bases and the V segment lost 4 bases, leaving 14 bases of the junction unmatched. Germline V gene data show CDR1 as SGDLS and CDR2 as YYNGEE. CDR3 length: 17 residues. In the source study's methods: Estimated nucleated cell counts came from reference gene primer amplification. Sequenced by immunoSEQ multiplex PCR; TCRdb stores in-frame clones only, minus some. The D gene and trimming were derived from the DNA, and the V and J assignments and clone size from that table. The table shows more than 90,000 clones, with around 85% occurring only once. Sample: peripheral blood. The rearrangement joins TRBV9 to TRBJ2-5; 7 nucleotides match TRBD1. The receptor was isolated from a middle-aged man with acute or convalescent COVID-19. Here the CDR3 reads CASSPRGPQGSQETQYF. For the CDR3, the DNA is TGTGCCAGCAGCCCAAGGGGGCCACAGGGTTCGCAAGAGACCCAGTACTTC.